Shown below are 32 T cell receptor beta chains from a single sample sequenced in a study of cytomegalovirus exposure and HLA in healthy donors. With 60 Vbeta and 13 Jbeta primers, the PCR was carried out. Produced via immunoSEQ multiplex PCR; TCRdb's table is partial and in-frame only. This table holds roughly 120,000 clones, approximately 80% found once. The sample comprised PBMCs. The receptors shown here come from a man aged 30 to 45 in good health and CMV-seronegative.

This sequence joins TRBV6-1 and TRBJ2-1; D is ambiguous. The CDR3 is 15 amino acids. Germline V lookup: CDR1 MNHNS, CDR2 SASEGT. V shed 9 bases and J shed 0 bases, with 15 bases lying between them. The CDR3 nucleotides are TGTGCCAGTGAACCCGGTAGCAGCTCCTACAATGAGCAGTTCTTC. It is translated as CASEPGSSSYNEQFF.

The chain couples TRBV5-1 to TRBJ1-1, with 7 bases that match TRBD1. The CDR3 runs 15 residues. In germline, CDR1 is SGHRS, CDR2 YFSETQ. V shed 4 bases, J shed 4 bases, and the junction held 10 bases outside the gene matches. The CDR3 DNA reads TGCGCCAGCAGCGATGGAGTTGCAGGGGGCACTGAAGCTTTCTTT. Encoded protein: CASSDGVAGGTEAFF. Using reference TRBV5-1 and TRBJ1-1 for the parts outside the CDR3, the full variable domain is KAGVTQTPRYLIKTRGQQVTLSCSPISGHRSVSWYQQTPGQGLQFLFEYFSETQRNKGNFPGRFSGRQFSNSRSEMNVSTLELGDSALYLCASSDGVAGGTEAFFGQGTRLTVV.

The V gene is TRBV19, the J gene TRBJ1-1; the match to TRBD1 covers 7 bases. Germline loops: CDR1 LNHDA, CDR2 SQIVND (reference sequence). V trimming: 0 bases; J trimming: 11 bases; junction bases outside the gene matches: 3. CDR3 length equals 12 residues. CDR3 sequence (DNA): TGTGCCAGTAGTATAGAGACAGGGTCGGCTTTCTTT. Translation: CASSIETGSAFF.

CDR3 DNA sequence: TGTGCCAGCAGCTTAGTAGGACAGGCACTTGGAAACACCATATATTTT. It encodes CASSLVGQALGNTIYF. V is TRBV7-2 and J is TRBJ1-3, with 7 bases lining up with TRBD1. Per the germline V gene, CDR1 is SGHTA and CDR2 is FQGNSA. Trimming removed 1 base from V and 3 bases from J; junction bases left unmatched: 6. The CDR3 runs to 16 residues. The variable domain in full, completed from reference TRBV7-2 and TRBJ1-3, reads GAGVSQSPSNKVTEKGKDVELRCDPISGHTALYWYRQSLGQGLEFLIYFQGNSAPDKSGLPSDRFSAERTGGSVSTLTIQRTQQEDSAVYLCASSLVGQALGNTIYFGEGSWLTVV.

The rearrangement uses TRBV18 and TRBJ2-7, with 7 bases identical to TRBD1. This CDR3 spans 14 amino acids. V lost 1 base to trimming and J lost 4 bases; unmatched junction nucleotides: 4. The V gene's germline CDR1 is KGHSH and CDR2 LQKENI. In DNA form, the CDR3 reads TGTGCCAGCTCACCACAAGGGACAGCTTACGAGCAGTACTTC. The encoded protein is CASSPQGTAYEQYF.

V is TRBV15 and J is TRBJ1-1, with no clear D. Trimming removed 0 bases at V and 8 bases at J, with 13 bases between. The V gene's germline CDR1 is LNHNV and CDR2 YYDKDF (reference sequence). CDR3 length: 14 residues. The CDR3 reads CATSRDWTGCEAFF. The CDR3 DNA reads TGTGCCACCAGCAGAGATTGGACTGGATGCGAAGCTTTCTTT.

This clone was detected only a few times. The CDR3 bases are TGCGCCAGCAGCCAAGTAGCCGGGGCCAACGTCCTGACTTTC. Translation gives CASSQVAGANVLTF. The chain links TRBV4-3 to TRBJ2-6; D ambiguous. Between the trimmed V and J ends, which lost 1 base and 4 bases, there was a span of 5 bases. The germline gives CDR1 LGHNA, CDR2 YSLEER. The CDR3 has 14 residues.

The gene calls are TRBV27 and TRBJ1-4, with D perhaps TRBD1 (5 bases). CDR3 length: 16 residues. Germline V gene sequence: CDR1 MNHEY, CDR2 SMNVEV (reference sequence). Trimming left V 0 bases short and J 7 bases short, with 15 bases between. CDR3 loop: CASSLSEATGGEKLFF. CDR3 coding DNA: TGTGCCAGCAGTTTATCGGAGGCGACGGGGGGTGAAAAACTGTTTTTT.

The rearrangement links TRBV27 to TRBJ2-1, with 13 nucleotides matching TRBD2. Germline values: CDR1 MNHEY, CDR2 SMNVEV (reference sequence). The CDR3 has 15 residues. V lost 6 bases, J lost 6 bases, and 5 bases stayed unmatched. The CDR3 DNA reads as TGTGCCAGCAGGTTGACTAGCGGGAGGTTCAATGAGCAGTTCTTC. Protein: CASRLTSGRFNEQFF.

In DNA form, the CDR3 reads TGTGCCAGCAGTGGGATCAGGGGACAGGAGACCCAGTACTTC. It yields the protein CASSGIRGQETQYF. The chain links TRBV6-1 to TRBJ2-5, with TRBD1 matching 7 bases. This CDR3 has 14 residues. The J segment lost 5 bases and the V segment lost 4 bases, leaving 7 bases of the junction unmatched. Germline V lookup: CDR1 MNHNS, CDR2 SASEGT.

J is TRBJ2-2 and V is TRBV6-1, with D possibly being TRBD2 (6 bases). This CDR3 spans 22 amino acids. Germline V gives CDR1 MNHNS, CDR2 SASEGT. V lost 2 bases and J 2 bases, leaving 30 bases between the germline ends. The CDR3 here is CASSEPPGLGKTNFHNTGELFF. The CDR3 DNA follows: TGTGCCAGCAGTGAACCCCCGGGACTTGGGAAAACAAACTTCCATAACACCGGGGAGCTGTTTTTT.

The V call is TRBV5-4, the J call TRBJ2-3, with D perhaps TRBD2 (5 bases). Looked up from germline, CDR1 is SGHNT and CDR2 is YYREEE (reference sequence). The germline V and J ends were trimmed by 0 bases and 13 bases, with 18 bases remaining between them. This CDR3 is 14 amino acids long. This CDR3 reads CASSLGSSSGREYF. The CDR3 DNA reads TGTGCCAGCAGCTTGGGTAGCTCCTCGGGAAGGGAGTATTTT. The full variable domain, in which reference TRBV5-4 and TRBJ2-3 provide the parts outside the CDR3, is ETGVTQSPTHLIKTRGQQVTLRCSSQSGHNTVSWYQQALGQGPQFIFQYYREEENGRGNFPPRFSGLQFPNYSSELNVNALELDDSALYLCASSLGSSSGREYFGPGTRLTVL.

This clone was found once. The DNA of the CDR3 is TGTGCCAGCAGTCACGGGAGATACTACGAGCAGTACTTC. This encodes CASSHGRYYEQYF. The J gene is TRBJ2-7, the V gene TRBV27, with D maybe TRBD2 (6 bases). Trimming removed 5 bases from V and 3 bases from J, with 11 bases in between. Germline V CDR1 and CDR2: MNHEY, SMNVEV (reference sequence). The CDR3 contains 13 residues.

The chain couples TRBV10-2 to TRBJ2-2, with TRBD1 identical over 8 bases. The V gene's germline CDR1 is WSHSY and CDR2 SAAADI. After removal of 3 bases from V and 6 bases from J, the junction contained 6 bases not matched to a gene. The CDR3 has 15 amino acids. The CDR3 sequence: CASSEVTGVAGELFF. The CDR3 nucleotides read TGCGCCAGCAGTGAAGTGACAGGGGTCGCCGGGGAGCTGTTTTTT.

The CDR3 coding sequence is TGTGCCAGCAGCCGGACTATCCTCTCCTACGAGCAGTACTTC. It translates to CASSRTILSYEQYF. The rearrangement links TRBV27 to TRBJ2-7, with D possibly being TRBD2 (6 bases). Trimming left V 6 bases short and J 0 bases short, with 12 bases between. This CDR3 comprises 14 residues. Per germline, CDR1 MNHEY and CDR2 SMNVEV (reference sequence).

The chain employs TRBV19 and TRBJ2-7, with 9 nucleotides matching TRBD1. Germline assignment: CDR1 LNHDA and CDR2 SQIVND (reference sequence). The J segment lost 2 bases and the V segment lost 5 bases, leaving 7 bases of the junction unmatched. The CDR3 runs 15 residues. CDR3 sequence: CASSRGQGSPYEQYF. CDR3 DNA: TGTGCCAGTAGTCGGGGACAGGGTAGTCCCTACGAGCAGTACTTC.

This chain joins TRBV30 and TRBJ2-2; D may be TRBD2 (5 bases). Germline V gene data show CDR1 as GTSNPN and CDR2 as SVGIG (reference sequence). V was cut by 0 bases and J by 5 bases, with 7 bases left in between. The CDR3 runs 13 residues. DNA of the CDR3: TGTGCCTGGAGTGTGGGCGGGACCGGGGAGCTGTTTTTT. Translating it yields CAWSVGGTGELFF.

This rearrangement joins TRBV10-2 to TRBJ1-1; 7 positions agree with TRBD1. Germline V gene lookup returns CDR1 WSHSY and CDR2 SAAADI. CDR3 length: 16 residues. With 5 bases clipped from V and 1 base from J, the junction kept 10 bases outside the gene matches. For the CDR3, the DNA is TGCGCCAGCAGTTCCGAGGGGGCGCTTTGGAACACTGAAGCTTTCTTT. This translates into CASSSEGALWNTEAFF.

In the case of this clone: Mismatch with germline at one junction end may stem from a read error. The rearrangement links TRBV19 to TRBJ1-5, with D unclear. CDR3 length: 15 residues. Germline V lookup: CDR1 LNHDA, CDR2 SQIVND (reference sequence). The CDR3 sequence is CASSKEGVRNQPQNF. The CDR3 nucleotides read TGTGCCAGTAGTAAAGAGGGAGTACGGAATCAGCCCCAGAATTTT.

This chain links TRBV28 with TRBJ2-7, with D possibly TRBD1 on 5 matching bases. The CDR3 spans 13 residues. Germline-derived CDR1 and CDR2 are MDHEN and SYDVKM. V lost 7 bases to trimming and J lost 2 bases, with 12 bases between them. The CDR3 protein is CASTLDTPYEQYF. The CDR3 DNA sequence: TGTGCCAGCACCTTGGACACCCCCTACGAGCAGTACTTC.

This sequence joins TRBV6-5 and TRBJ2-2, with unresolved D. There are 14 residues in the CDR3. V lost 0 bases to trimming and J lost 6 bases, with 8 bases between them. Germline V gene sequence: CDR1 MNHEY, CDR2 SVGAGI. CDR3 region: CASSYSTVPGELFF. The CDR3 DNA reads TGTGCCAGCAGTTACTCAACGGTACCCGGGGAGCTGTTTTTT.

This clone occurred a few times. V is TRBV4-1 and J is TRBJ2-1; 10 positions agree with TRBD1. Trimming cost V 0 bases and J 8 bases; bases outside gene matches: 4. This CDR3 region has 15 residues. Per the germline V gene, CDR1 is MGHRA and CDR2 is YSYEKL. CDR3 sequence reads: CASSQDGTGVDEQFF. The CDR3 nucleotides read TGCGCCAGCAGCCAAGACGGGACAGGGGTTGATGAGCAGTTCTTC.

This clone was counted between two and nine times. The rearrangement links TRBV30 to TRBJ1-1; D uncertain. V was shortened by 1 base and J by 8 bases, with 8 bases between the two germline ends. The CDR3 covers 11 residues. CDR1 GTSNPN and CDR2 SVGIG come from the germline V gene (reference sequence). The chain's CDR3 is CAWSADWEAFF. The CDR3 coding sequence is TGTGCCTGGAGTGCGGACTGGGAAGCTTTCTTT.

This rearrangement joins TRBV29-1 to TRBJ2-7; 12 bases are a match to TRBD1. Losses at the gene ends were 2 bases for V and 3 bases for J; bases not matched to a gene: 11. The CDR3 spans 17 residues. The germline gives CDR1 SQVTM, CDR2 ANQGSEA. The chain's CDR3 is CSVEPTPGTGGRYEQYF. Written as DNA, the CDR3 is TGCAGCGTTGAACCGACCCCCGGGACAGGGGGCCGCTACGAGCAGTACTTC.

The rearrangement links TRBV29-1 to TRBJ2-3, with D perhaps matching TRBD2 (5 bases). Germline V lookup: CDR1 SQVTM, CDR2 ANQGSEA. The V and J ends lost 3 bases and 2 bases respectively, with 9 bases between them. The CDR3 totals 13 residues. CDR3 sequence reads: CSVERDTTDTQYF. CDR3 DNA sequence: TGCAGCGTTGAGAGGGATACCACAGATACGCAGTATTTT.

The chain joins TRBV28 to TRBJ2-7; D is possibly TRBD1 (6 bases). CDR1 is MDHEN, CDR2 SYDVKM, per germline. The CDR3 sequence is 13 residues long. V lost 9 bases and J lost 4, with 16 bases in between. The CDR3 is CASAPGQAYEQYF. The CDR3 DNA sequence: TGTGCCAGTGCGCCGGGACAAGCATACGAGCAGTACTTC.

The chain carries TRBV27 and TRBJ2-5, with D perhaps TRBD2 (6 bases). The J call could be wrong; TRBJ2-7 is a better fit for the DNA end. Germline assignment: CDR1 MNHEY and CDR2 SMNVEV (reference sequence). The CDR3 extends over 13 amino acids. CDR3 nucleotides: TGTGCCAGCAGCGGGAGTAGCTCCTACGAGCAGTACTTC. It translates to CASSGSSSYEQYF.

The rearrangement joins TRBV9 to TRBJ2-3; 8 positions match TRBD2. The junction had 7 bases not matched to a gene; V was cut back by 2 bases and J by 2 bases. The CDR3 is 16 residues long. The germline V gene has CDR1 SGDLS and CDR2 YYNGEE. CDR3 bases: TGTGCCAGCAGCGTCGCAAACGGGAGGGTCACAGATACGCAGTATTTT. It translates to CASSVANGRVTDTQYF.

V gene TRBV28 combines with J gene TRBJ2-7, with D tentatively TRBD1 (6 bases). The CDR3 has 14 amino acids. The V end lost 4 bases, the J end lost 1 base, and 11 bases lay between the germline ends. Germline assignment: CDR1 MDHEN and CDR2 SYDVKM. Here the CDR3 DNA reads TGTGCCAGCAGTTCCCGGGACAATTCCTACGAGCAGTACTTC. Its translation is CASSSRDNSYEQYF.

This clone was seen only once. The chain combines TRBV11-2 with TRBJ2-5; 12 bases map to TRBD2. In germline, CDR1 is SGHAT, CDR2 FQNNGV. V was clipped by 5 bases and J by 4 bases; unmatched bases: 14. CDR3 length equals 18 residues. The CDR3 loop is CASSQLAGGRSWRETQYF. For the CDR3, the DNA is TGTGCCAGCAGCCAACTAGCGGGAGGCCGTTCCTGGCGAGAGACCCAGTACTTC. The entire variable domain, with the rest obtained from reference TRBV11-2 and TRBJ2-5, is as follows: EAGVAQSPRYKIIEKRQSVAFWCNPISGHATLYWYQQILGQGPKLLIQFQNNGVVDDSQLPKDRFSAERLKGVDSTLKIQPAKLEDSAVYLCASSQLAGGRSWRETQYFGPGTRLLVL.

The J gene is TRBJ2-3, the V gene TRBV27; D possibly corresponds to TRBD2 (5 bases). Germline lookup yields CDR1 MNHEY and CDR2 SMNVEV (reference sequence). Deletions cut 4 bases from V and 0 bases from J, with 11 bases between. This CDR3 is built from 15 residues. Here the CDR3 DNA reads TGTGCCAGCAGTTCTCTAGCAGCTAGCACAGATACGCAGTATTTT. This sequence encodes CASSSLAASTDTQYF.

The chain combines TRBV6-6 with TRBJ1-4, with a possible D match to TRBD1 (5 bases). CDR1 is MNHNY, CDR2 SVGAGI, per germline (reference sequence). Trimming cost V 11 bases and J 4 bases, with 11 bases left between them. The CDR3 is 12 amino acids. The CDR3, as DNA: TGTGCCGGGGGGGGGTATAATGAAAAACTGTTTTTT. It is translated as CAGGGYNEKLFF.